The clone carrying this T cell receptor (beta chain) was observed at least ten times. The antigen is not known. This sample stems from a study of response to subunit inactivated influenza vaccine. Study observations and caveats: Only a handful of new T cells, the authors suggested, are recruited with each seasonal influenza vaccination.

Each CDR3 protein gets one entry after TCRdb re-called the RT-PCR reads with MiXCR. Of some 800,000 distinct CDR3 sequences listed, 21% are singletons. V lost 5 bases and J lost 6; bases outside the gene matches: 11. Germline V lookup: CDR1 SGHRS, CDR2 YFSETQ. The length of the CDR3 is 15 residues. The starting material was PBMCs from blood, obtained 5 days after vaccination. This receptor was identified in a man between 45 and 60 years old who received an inactivated influenza vaccine. The rearrangement links TRBV5-1 to TRBJ1-1; 9 positions agree with TRBD1. CDR3: CASRDTRQGVAEAFF. CDR3 coding DNA: TGCGCCAGCAGAGATACCCGACAGGGGGTTGCTGAAGCTTTCTTT.